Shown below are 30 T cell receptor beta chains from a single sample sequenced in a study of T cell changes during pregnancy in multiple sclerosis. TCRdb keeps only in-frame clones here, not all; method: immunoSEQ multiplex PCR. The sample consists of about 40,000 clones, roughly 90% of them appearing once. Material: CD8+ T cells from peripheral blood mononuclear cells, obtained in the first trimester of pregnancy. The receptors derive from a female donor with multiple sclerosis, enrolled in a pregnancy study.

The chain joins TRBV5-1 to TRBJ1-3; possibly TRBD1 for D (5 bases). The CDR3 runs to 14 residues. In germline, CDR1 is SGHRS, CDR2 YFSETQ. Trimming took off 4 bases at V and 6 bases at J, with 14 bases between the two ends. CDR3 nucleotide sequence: TGCGCCAGCAGCCCTCCGACAGCTCAAAACACCATATATTTT. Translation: CASSPPTAQNTIYF.

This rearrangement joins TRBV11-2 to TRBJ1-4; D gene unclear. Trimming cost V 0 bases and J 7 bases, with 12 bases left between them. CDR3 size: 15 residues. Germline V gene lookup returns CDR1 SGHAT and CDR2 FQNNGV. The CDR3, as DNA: TGTGCCAGCAGCTTAGAGGTCAGGCCGAGTGAAAAACTGTTTTTT. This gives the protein CASSLEVRPSEKLFF.

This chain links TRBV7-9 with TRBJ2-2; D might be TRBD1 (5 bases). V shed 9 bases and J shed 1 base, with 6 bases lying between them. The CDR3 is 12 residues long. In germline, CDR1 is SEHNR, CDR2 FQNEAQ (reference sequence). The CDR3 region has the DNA TGTGCCAGGCAGGGGAACACCGGGGAGCTGTTTTTT. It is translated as CARQGNTGELFF.

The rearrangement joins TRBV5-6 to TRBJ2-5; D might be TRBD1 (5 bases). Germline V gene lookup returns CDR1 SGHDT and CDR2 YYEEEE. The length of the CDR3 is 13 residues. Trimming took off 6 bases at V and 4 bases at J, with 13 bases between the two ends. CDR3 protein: CASTHQGGETQYF. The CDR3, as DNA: TGTGCCAGCACCCACCAGGGTGGAGAGACCCAGTACTTC. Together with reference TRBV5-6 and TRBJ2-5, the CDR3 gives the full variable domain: DAGVTQSPTHLIKTRGQQVTLRCSPKSGHDTVSWYQQALGQGPQFIFQYYEEEERQRGNFPDRFSGHQFPNYSSELNVNALLLGDSALYLCASTHQGGETQYFGPGTRLLVL.

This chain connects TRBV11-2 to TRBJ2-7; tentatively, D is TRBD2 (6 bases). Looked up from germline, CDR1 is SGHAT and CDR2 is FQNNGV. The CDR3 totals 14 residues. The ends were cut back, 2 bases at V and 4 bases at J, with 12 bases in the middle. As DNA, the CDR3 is TGTGCCAGCAGCTTACGGCAGGGAGGATACGAGCAGTACTTC. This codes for CASSLRQGGYEQYF. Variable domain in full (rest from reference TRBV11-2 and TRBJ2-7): EAGVAQSPRYKIIEKRQSVAFWCNPISGHATLYWYQQILGQGPKLLIQFQNNGVVDDSQLPKDRFSAERLKGVDSTLKIQPAKLEDSAVYLCASSLRQGGYEQYFGPGTRLTVT.

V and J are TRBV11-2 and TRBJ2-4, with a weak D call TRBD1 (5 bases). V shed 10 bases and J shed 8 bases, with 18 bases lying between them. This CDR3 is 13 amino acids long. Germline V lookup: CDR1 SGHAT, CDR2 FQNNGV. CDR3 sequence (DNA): TGTGCCATCCCCCGCACAGGTGAAGACATTCAGTACTTC. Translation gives CAIPRTGEDIQYF.

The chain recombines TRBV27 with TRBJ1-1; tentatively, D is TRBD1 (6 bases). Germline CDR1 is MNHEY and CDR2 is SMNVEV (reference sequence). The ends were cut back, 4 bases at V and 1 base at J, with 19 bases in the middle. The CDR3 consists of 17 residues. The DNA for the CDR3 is TGTGCCAGCAGTTGGGGGCCGGGGGGCGCCCGGAACACTGAAGCTTTCTTT. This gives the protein CASSWGPGGARNTEAFF.

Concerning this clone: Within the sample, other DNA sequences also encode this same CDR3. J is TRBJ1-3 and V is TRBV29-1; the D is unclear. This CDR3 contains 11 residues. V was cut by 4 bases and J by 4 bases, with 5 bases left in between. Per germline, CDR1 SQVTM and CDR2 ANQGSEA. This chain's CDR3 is CSVVRGNTIYF. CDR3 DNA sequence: TGCAGCGTTGTGCGGGGAAACACCATATATTTT.

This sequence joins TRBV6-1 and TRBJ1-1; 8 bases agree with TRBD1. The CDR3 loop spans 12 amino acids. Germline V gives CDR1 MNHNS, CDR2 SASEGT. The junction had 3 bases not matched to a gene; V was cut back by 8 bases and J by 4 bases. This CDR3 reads CASFQGATEAFF. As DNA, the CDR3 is TGTGCCAGCTTCCAGGGGGCCACTGAAGCTTTCTTT.

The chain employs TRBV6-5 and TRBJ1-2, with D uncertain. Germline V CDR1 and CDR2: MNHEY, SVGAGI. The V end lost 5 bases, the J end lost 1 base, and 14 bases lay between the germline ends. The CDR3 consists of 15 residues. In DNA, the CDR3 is TGTGCCAGCAGTCCATCTACGTCCTTTAACTATGGCTACACCTTC. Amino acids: CASSPSTSFNYGYTF.

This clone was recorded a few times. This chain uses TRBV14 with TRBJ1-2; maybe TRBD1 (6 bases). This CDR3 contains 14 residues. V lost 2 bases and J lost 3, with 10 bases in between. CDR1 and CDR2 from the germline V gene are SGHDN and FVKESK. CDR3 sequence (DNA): TGTGCCAGCAGCCAATACAGGGCAGACTATGGCTACACCTTC. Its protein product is CASSQYRADYGYTF.

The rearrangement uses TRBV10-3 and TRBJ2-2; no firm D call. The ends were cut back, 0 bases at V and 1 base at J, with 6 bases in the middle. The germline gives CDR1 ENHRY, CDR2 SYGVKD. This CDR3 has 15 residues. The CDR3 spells CAISESWQNTGELFF. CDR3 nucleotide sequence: TGTGCCATCAGTGAGTCTTGGCAGAACACCGGGGAGCTGTTTTTT.

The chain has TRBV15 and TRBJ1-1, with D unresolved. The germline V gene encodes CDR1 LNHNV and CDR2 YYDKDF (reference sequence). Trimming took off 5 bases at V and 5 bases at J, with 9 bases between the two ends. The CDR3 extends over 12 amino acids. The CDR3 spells CATSGVGTEAFF. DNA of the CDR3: TGTGCCACCAGCGGAGTCGGGACTGAAGCTTTCTTT.

CDR3 nucleotides: TGTGCCAAATACAGGGGTGGGGGCACTGAAGCTTTCTTT. Amino acid sequence: CAKYRGGGTEAFF. This sequence joins TRBV2 and TRBJ1-1, with 7 bases identical to TRBD1. V lost 10 bases to trimming and J lost 4 bases; unmatched junction nucleotides: 9. There are 13 residues in the CDR3. Germline CDR1 reads SNHLY; CDR2 reads FYNNEI. Full variable domain (rest looked up from reference TRBV2 and TRBJ1-1): EPEVTQTPSHQVTQMGQEVILRCVPISNHLYFYWYRQILGQKVEFLVSFYNNEISEKSEIFDDQFSVERPDGSNFTLKIRSTKLEDSAMYFCAKYRGGGTEAFFGQGTRLTVV.

The DNA for the CDR3 is TGCGCCAGCAGCGGCAATACAGGGGGCGGATATGGCTACACCTTC. Residues: CASSGNTGGGYGYTF. This chain joins TRBV5-1 and TRBJ1-2; 9 bases are a match to TRBD1. V shed 4 bases and J 5 bases; nucleotides not matched to a gene: 9. The CDR3 spans 15 residues. Per the germline V gene, CDR1 is SGHRS and CDR2 is YFSETQ.

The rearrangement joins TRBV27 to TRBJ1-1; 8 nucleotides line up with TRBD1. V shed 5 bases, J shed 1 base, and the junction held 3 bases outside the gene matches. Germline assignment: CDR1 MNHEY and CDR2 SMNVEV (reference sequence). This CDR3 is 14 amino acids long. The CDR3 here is CASSITGGNTEAFF. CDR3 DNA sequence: TGTGCCAGCAGTATTACAGGGGGGAACACTGAAGCTTTCTTT.

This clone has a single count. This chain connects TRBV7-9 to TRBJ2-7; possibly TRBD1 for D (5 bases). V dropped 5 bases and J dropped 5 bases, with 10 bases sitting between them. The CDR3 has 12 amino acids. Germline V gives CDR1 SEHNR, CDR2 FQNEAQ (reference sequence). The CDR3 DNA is TGTGCCAGCAGCCCTACGACAGACGAGCAGTACTTC. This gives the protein CASSPTTDEQYF.

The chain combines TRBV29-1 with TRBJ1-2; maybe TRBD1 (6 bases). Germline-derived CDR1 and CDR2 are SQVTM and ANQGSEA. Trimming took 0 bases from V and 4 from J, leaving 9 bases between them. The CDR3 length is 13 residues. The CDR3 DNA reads TGCAGCGTTGAAGATCCAGGGGCCTATGGCTACACCTTC. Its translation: CSVEDPGAYGYTF.

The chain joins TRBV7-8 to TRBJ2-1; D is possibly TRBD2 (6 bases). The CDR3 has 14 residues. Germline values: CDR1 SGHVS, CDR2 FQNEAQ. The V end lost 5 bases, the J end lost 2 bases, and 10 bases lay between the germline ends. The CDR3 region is CASSRLGAYNEQFF. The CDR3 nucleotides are TGTGCCAGCAGCCGACTAGGAGCCTACAATGAGCAGTTCTTC.

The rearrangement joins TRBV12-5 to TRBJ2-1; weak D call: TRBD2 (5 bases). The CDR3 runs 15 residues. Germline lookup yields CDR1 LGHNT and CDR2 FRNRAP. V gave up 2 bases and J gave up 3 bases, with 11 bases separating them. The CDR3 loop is CASGLQRGVYNEQFF. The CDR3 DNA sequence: TGTGCTAGTGGTTTGCAACGGGGTGTCTACAATGAGCAGTTCTTC. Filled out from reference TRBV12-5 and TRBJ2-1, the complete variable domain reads DARVTQTPRHKVTEMGQEVTMRCQPILGHNTVFWYRQTMMQGLELLAYFRNRAPLDDSGMPKDRFSAEMPDATLATLKIQPSEPRDSAVYFCASGLQRGVYNEQFFGPGTRLTVL.

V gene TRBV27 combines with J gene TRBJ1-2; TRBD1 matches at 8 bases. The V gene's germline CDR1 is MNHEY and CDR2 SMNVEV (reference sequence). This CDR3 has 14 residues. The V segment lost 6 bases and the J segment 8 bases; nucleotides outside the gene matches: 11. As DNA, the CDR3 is TGTGCCAGCAGAATTTCGGGACAGGCAGAAGGCTACACCTTC. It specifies CASRISGQAEGYTF.

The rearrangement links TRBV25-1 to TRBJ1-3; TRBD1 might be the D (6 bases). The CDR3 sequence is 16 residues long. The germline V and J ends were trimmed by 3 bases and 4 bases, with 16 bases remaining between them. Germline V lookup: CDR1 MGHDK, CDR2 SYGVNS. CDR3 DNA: TGTGCCAGCAGTGACCGCCTTGGGGGCAGGGGAAACACCATATATTTT. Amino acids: CASSDRLGGRGNTIYF.

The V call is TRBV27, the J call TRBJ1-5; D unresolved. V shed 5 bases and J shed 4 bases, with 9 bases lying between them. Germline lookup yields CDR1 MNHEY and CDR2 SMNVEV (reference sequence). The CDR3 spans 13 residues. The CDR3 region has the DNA TGTGCCAGCAGTAACACCGAAAATCAGCCCCAGCATTTT. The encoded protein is CASSNTENQPQHF.

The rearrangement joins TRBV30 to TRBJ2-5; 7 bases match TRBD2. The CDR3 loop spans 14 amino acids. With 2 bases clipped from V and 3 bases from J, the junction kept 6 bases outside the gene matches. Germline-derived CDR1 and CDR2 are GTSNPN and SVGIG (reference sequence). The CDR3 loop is CAWSLGTMKETQYF. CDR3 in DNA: TGTGCCTGGAGTTTAGGGACTATGAAAGAGACCCAGTACTTC. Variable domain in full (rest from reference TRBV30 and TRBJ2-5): SQTIHQWPATLVQPVGSPLSLECTVEGTSNPNLYWYRQAAGRGLQLLFYSVGIGQISSEVPQNLSASRPQDRQFILSSKKLLLSDSGFYLCAWSLGTMKETQYFGPGTRLLVL.

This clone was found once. This CDR3 is CASTPLGGSTAEAFF. CDR3 nucleotides: TGTGCCAGCACCCCCCTGGGGGGGTCGACGGCTGAAGCTTTCTTT. This chain connects TRBV6-1 to TRBJ1-1; D possibly corresponds to TRBD1 (5 bases). The length of the CDR3 is 15 residues. Germline-derived CDR1 and CDR2 are MNHNS and SASEGT. V dropped 7 bases and J dropped 6 bases, with 21 bases sitting between them.

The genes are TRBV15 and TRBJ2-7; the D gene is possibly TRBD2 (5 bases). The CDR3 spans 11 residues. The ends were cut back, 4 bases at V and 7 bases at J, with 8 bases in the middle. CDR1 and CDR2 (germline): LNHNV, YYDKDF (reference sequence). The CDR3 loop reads CATSKPGEQYF. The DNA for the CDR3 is TGTGCCACCAGCAAACCGGGGGAGCAGTACTTC.

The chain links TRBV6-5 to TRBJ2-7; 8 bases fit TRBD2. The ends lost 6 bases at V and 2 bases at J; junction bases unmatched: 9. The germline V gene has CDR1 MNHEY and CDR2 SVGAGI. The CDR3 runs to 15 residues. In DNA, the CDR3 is TGTGCCAGCAGACCCCGGGGGGGGAGGACCTACGAGCAGTACTTC. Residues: CASRPRGGRTYEQYF.

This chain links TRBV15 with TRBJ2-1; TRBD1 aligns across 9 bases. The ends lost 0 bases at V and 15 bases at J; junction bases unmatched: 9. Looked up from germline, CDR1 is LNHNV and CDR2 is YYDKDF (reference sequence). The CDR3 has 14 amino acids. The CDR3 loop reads CATSRDRQGGFLFF. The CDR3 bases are TGTGCCACCAGCAGAGATAGACAGGGGGGGTTTCTGTTCTTC.

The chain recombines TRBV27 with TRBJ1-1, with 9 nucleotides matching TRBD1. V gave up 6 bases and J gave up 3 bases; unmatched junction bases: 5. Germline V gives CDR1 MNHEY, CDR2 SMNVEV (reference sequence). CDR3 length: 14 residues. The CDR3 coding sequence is TGTGCCAGCAGCCAACAGGGGGCCTACACTGAAGCTTTCTTT. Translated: CASSQQGAYTEAFF.

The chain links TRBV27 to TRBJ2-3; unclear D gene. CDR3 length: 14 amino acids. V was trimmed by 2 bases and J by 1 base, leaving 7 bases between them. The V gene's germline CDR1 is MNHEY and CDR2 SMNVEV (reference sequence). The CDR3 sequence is CASSLGAGTDTQYF. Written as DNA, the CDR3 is TGTGCCAGCAGTTTAGGCGCGGGCACAGATACGCAGTATTTT.